Below, 3 T cell receptor beta chains from the same sample are listed, as sequenced in a study of shared clonotypes between healthy human individuals. Sequencing was performed with immunoSEQ multiplex PCR; in TCRdb, only in-frame clones are kept and a portion is missing. The sample lists more than 2 million clones, less than 95% occurring once. CD45RO-negative cells were positively selected for CCR7, leaving out terminally differentiated effector memory CD45RA+ cells. The sample consisted of naive CD8+ T cells sorted from blood. The source of these receptors is a man aged 18-30 years in good health.

The V and J genes are TRBV5-1 and TRBJ2-5, with 10 positions matching TRBD2. CDR3 length: 16 residues. With 3 bases clipped from V and 6 bases from J, the junction kept 11 bases outside the gene matches. Germline loops: CDR1 SGHRS, CDR2 YFSETQ. DNA of the CDR3: TGCGCCAGCAGCTACGGCCTAGCGGGAGTCTGGAAGACCCAGTACTTC. It specifies CASSYGLAGVWKTQYF.

The DNA of the CDR3 is TGTGCCAGCAGTTCGGGCTGGACAGCGAACACTGAAGCTTTCTTT. Protein sequence: CASSSGWTANTEAFF. The chain links TRBV6-6 to TRBJ1-1, with D perhaps matching TRBD1 (6 bases). Germline-derived CDR1 and CDR2 are MNHNY and SVGAGI (reference sequence). The CDR3 sequence is 15 residues long. Trimming pared 4 bases from V and 1 base from J, leaving 13 bases between.

V and J are TRBV5-1 and TRBJ2-7; 12 bases line up with TRBD1. This CDR3 region has 16 residues. V lost 3 bases, J lost 6 bases, and 10 bases stayed unmatched. Germline CDR1 is SGHRS and CDR2 is YFSETQ. CDR3 loop: CASSSNPGQGAIEQYF. Here the CDR3 DNA reads TGCGCCAGCAGCTCGAACCCGGGACAGGGGGCAATCGAGCAGTACTTC.